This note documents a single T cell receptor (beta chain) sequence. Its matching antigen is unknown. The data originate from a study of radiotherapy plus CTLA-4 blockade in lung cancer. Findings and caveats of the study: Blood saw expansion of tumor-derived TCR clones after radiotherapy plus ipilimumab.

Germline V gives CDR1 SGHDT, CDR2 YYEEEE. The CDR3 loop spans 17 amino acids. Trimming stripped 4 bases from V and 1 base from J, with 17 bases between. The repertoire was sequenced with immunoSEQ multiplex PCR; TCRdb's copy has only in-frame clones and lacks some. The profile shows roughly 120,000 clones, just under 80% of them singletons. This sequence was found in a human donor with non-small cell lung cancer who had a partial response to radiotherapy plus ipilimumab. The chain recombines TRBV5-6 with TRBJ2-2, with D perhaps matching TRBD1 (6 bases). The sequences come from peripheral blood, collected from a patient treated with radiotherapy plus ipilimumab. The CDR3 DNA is TGTGCCAGCAGCCCTAACCTGAGGGGGTTGAACACCGGGGAGCTGTTTTTT. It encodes CASSPNLRGLNTGELFF. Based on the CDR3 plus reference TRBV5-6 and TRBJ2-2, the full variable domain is DAGVTQSPTHLIKTRGQQVTLRCSPKSGHDTVSWYQQALGQGPQFIFQYYEEEERQRGNFPDRFSGHQFPNYSSELNVNALLLGDSALYLCASSPNLRGLNTGELFFGEGSRLTVL.